This T cell receptor (beta chain) was sequenced in a study of cytotoxic CD8 clonotypes in ibrutinib-treated CLL. The overall study: Recorded responses included about 25 partial and 2 complete; following median around 68 months, roughly 15 stayed remitted and 12 progressed.

Clones were sequenced by immunoSEQ multiplex PCR, and TCRdb holds only the in-frame ones, with some missing. The profile shows about 17,000 clones, about 86% of them singletons. Germline CDR1 and CDR2: MNHNY and SVGAGI (reference sequence). This CDR3 spans 13 amino acids. Unmatched junction bases numbered 4, after V lost 5 bases and J lost 6 bases. This clone was found a few times. Its antigen is as yet unknown. Findings and caveats of the study: Public clonotypes, rarely seen, contracted or held steady on treatment.

This specimen was PBMCs, taken before ibrutinib treatment. The chain combines TRBV6-6 with TRBJ2-1, with TRBD1 matching 7 bases. The receptor comes from a human donor with chronic lymphocytic leukemia. The CDR3, as DNA: TGTGCCAGCAGTAGATCAGGGGGCAATGAGCAGTTCTTC. Amino acids: CASSRSGGNEQFF.